This TCR beta chain was recorded in a study of shared clonotypes between healthy human individuals (dated by TCRdb to the early 2020s). For the wider study: The cohort included a few men and a couple of women between 18 and 49 years of age. To estimate repertoire size and how much clonotypes are shared between individuals, the study performed deep sequencing of blood TCR repertoires from a few healthy adults. For each donor, three plates each were used for CD4 naive and CD4 memory, two plates were used for CD8 naive, and one plate was used for CD8 memory. Different laboratories and diverse techniques were used to prepare libraries and sequence TCR repertoires, to increase sequencing depth and limit assay-specific biases. Between about 0.8 and 9 billion PBMCs per donor were obtained by leukapheresis.

On the study overall, not on this receptor specifically: Rarefaction of sorted-subset datasets indicated incomplete sequencing despite the large sequencing depth. Larger estimated clonotype richness was generally found for naive subsets than for memory subsets. Sharing across several donors was observed for about 5% of naive CD4, over 3% of naive CD8, roughly 2.4% of memory CD4, and about 0.38% of memory CD8 clonotypes. Compared with non-shared clonotypes, the clonotypes found in all four sorted-subset donors had higher generation probabilities. Pairwise subsampling indicated that sequencing depth was expected to affect the degree of clonotype sharing among donors. Because the study included a small number of donors, the genetic and exposure-history diversity represented was limited. Sampling was limited to blood, and TCR repertoires in tissue likely differ from TCR repertoires in blood.

Using the deep immunoSEQ assay, multiplex PCR amplified TCR CDR3 regions from genomic DNA. Genomic DNA extracted from each cell subset was distributed evenly over all wells of several immunoSEQ 96-well plates, and each plate served as one replicate. For sorted subsets, about 220 ng of genomic DNA, equivalent to around 30,000 T cell genomes, went into each replicate PCR. Purified libraries were quantified with a Qubit 3.0 fluorometer, sized on a Bioanalyzer 2100, and re-quantified with the KAPA Library Quantification kit. Every immunoSEQ 96-well plate was sequenced on a dedicated single-read 150-cycle Illumina NextSeq 550 flow cell. Per the original workflow: Because the immunoSEQ output included only junctional sequences and no quality scores, the filtering could not be the same as the filtering used for full-length reads. Sequences were annotated with PyIR, a Python wrapper for IgBLAST v1.9, and V/J genes and CDR3 were assigned using IMGT germline references. Reads were filtered out if the reads had weak V/J assignments (E-value above 1e-6), no CDR3, stop codons, out-of-frame junctions, or ambiguous translated residues. V3J clonotypes were defined as sequences sharing the same inferred V gene, J gene, and CDR3 amino acid sequence. The percentage overlap between two repertoires was calculated by dividing the number of shared unique clonotypes by the size of the smaller repertoire. Richness of each repertoire was evaluated using RTK rarefaction, the Chao1 estimator, and Recon v2.1 estimates of unobserved clonotypes. For all TCRbeta clonotypes obtained by the gDNA method from a handful of donors, generation probabilities were computed with OLGA. The table comes from immuneACCESS by way of TCRdb, which keeps in-frame sequences with V and J called. Part of the clones is missing from these tables; in studies checked, under half for an unresolved V gene and the rest for unknown reasons. The V and J calls and clone size were taken over from that table, and D and trimming were inferred from the DNA. The sample profile shows more than 600,000 clones; about 92% of them were found once. Clones ranked in the top ten supply approximately 24% of the sample.

In the case of this clone: The clone's antigen remains unknown. No qualities accompany the bases; no much larger clone lies one base away. The sample holds other DNA sequences that translate to the same CDR3.

CDR1 and CDR2 are drawn from the germline V gene (reference sequence): MNHEY, SMNVEV. Trimming at the junction amounts to 6 bases on V and 2 bases on J, and the germline ends lie 11 bases apart. Counted from cysteine to phenylalanine, this CDR3 has 13 amino acids. The entry retains the CDR3 DNA only, 39 bases that are in frame from base 1. CD8 naive samples were obtained by positive selection for CCR7 among CD45RO-negative cells, yielding a CD45RA+CCR7+ population from which TemRA cells were excluded. The donors were healthy, HIV-negative adults with no recently reported acute infections or vaccinations. Only Caucasian adults living in Nashville, Tennessee, USA were represented among the donors. After blood collection by leukapheresis, PBMCs were isolated using Ficoll-Histopaque density gradient centrifugation and then cryopreserved in the vapor phase of liquid nitrogen. Purity and quantity of every magnetically sorted T cell population were checked by analytical flow cytometry. Each sorted fraction had its genomic DNA isolated and then quantified by UV absorbance on a Nanodrop 2000c.

The chain uses TRBV27 and TRBJ2-7, with no confident D gene call. The sequence derives from a young man in good health. The sequenced sample was naive CD8+ T cells sorted from blood. According to the study, the label for this sample's cell subset or site signals: CD45RA+CCR7+. The CDR3 region reads CASSPGGAYEQYF. The sequence in DNA is TGTGCCAGCAGCCCTGGCGGCGCCTACGAGCAGTACTTC.